The sequence of this TCR beta chain was determined in a study of T cell changes during pregnancy in multiple sclerosis (dated by TCRdb to about 2019). About the study as a whole: Changes in the T cell repertoire over the course of pregnancy were examined in this study in women with multiple sclerosis.

On this clone: The antigen this receptor binds is unknown. The sample holds no much larger clone one base away, and base qualities are not on file.

The method behind the library was the immunoSEQ multiplex PCR assay. TCRdb carries this immuneACCESS record with in-frame sequences only. Its versions omit some clonotypes, under half of them owing to an unresolved V gene in the studies checked, with the rest unexplained. Recorded for this sample are approximately 82,000 clones; 90% to 95% of them occurred a single time. The leading ten clones occupy 0.47% of the sample. Specimen: CD4+ T cells from peripheral blood mononuclear cells, collected in the second trimester of pregnancy. The TCR originated in a female donor with multiple sclerosis, enrolled in a pregnancy study.

The CDR3 loop reads CASSLYPLRGRVLNTGELFF. Read as DNA, the sequence is TGTGCCAGCAGCTTATACCCACTGCGCGGGAGGGTATTGAACACCGGGGAGCTGTTTTTT. The chain uses TRBV7-3 and TRBJ2-2; 9 bases in the junction line up with TRBD2. The CDR3 sequence holds 20 residues, the cysteine and phenylalanine included. The sequence is cut down to CDR3 DNA, 60 bases in frame from base 1. Ends trimmed: V by 2 bases, J by 1 base; bases unmatched to a gene: 14. The germline V gene encodes CDR1 SGHTA and CDR2 FQGTGA.